Below are 17 T cell receptor beta chains sequenced from a single sample in a study of Graves' ophthalmopathy and Graves' hyperthyroidism. Scientists amplified the TCR beta CDR3 regions from RNA transcripts. The first-round RT-PCR employed HTBI primers together with the Qiagen OneStep RT-PCR kit. A multiplex PCR was then performed as the second round. TCRdb reanalysed the multiplex PCR reads using MiXCR and keeps one entry per CDR3 protein. This sample has 360,000 or so distinct CDR3 sequences, with around 20% found just once. The sequenced material came from peripheral blood. The origin of the receptors is a woman under 30 with Graves' ophthalmopathy.

This clonotype was seen repeatedly, ten times or more. The chain combines TRBV29-1 with TRBJ2-2; the D is unclear. The germline V gene has CDR1 SQVTM and CDR2 ANQGSEA. This CDR3 contains 11 residues. The V end was cut by 8 bases, the J end by 8 bases, with 12 bases between. CDR3: CSLSRGGELFF. The CDR3 DNA is TGCAGCCTTTCGCGTGGTGGGGAGCTGTTTTTT.

The table lists this clonotype with many counts. The chain combines TRBV7-2 with TRBJ1-5; 10 bases line up with TRBD1. The CDR3 runs 13 residues. Per the germline V gene, CDR1 is SGHTA and CDR2 is FQGNSA. V was pared by 5 bases and J by 7 bases, with 2 bases of the junction left unmatched. In DNA, the CDR3 is TGTGCCAGCAGCAAGACAGGGGGCCAGCCCCAGCATTTT. Translated: CASSKTGGQPQHF.

This clonotype was seen repeatedly, ten times or more. The chain carries TRBV28 and TRBJ2-4; D unclear. The CDR3 length is 16 residues. Trimming pared 5 bases from V and 9 bases from J, leaving 23 bases between. The germline V gene encodes CDR1 MDHEN and CDR2 SYDVKM. The DNA for the CDR3 is TGTGCCAGCAGTCTCCAGTTGCGGAGTATGATGGGCATTCAGTACTTC. It yields the protein CASSLQLRSMMGIQYF.

This clonotype was recorded many times. V gene TRBV4-2 combines with J gene TRBJ2-7; 9 bases map to TRBD2. CDR1 LGHNA and CDR2 YNFKEQ come from the germline V gene. J lost 4 bases, V lost 0 bases, and 7 bases had no gene match. The CDR3 runs to 16 residues. CDR3 in DNA: TGTGCCAGCAGCCAAGATCAGGGCGGGGGGGCGTACGAGCAGTACTTC. Its translation is CASSQDQGGGAYEQYF.

This chain's CDR3 is CASSYVSGKNYEQYF. The CDR3 DNA reads as TGTGCCAGCAGTTATGTATCGGGGAAGAACTACGAGCAGTACTTC. The genes are TRBV6-2 or TRBV6-3 and TRBJ2-7; D perhaps matches TRBD2 (5 bases). V dropped 3 bases and J dropped 3 bases, with 15 bases sitting between them. The CDR3 length is 15 residues. CDR1 is MNHEY, CDR2 SVGEGT, per germline.

This clonotype was recorded many times. V gene TRBV6-4 combines with J gene TRBJ1-2, with TRBD1 matching over 7 bases. With V trimmed by 7 bases and J by 4 bases, 12 bases remained unmatched. CDR1 is MRHNA and CDR2 is SNTAGT in the germline V gene. The CDR3 totals 15 residues. CDR3 sequence: CASTCTGDKVYGYTF. The CDR3 nucleotides read TGTGCCAGCACGTGTACAGGGGATAAGGTCTATGGCTACACCTTC.

This clonotype came up many times. This chain connects TRBV20-1 to TRBJ2-2, with 9 bases that match TRBD1. This CDR3 has 15 amino acids. Germline V gene data show CDR1 as DFQATT and CDR2 as SNEGSKA (reference sequence). V trimming: 1 base; J trimming: 3 bases; junction bases outside the gene matches: 3. The CDR3 nucleotides are TGCAGTGCTAGAGGGACAGGGGATCACACCGGGGAGCTGTTTTTT. Translating it yields CSARGTGDHTGELFF.

At least ten counts were recorded for this clonotype. This rearrangement joins TRBV20-1 to TRBJ1-1; no reliable D call. The CDR3 contains 12 residues. The V gene lost 0 bases and the J gene lost 9 bases, with 11 bases spanning the gap. The germline gives CDR1 DFQATT, CDR2 SNEGSKA (reference sequence). The CDR3 DNA follows: TGCAGTGCTAGAGATCTTGGAGGGCAAGCTTTCTTT. Translation gives CSARDLGGQAFF.

This clonotype was seen ten or more times. The chain links TRBV7-2 to TRBJ2-6, with D unresolved. Germline V CDR1 and CDR2: SGHTA, FQGNSA. V lost 3 bases, J lost 0 bases, and 6 bases lay in between. The CDR3 sequence is 15 residues long. Here the CDR3 reads CASSFRSSGANVLTF. The DNA for the CDR3 is TGTGCCAGCAGCTTTCGAAGCTCTGGGGCCAACGTCCTGACTTTC.

The CDR3 loop is CASSWWGSYGYTF. As DNA, the CDR3 is TGTGCCAGCAGCTGGTGGGGGTCCTATGGCTACACCTTC. The rearrangement joins TRBV5-6 to TRBJ1-2; possible D gene TRBD1, 5 bases. The ends were cut back, 3 bases at V and 4 bases at J, with 10 bases in the middle. Germline CDR1 SGHDT, CDR2 YYEEEE. CDR3 length: 13 amino acids.

This clonotype appeared many times. The rearrangement joins TRBV30 to TRBJ2-2; tentatively, D is TRBD2 (5 bases). V lost 7 bases and J lost 4, with 10 bases in between. The CDR3 runs 12 residues. Germline CDR1 is GTSNPN and CDR2 is SVGIG (reference sequence). CDR3 amino acids: CAYGRGTGELFF. CDR3 DNA sequence: TGTGCCTACGGCCGGGGCACCGGGGAGCTGTTTTTT.

This clonotype was counted at least ten times. The chain uses TRBV7-9 and TRBJ1-1, with D uncertain. CDR3 length: 11 amino acids. V was pared by 8 bases and J by 10 bases, with 14 bases between. Germline V CDR1 and CDR2: SEHNR, FQNEAQ (reference sequence). CDR3 in DNA: TGTGCCAGCGAAGGAGGTCTTGGAGCTTTCTTT. As protein: CASEGGLGAFF.

This clonotype was seen many times. V gene TRBV3-1 combines with J gene TRBJ2-7; D is ambiguous. The ends were cut back, 2 bases at V and 0 bases at J, with 14 bases in the middle. The CDR3 spans 16 residues. Germline values: CDR1 LGHDT, CDR2 YNNKEL (reference sequence). The chain's CDR3 is CASSQSLGTSSYEQYF. In DNA form, the CDR3 reads TGTGCCAGCAGCCAAAGCCTGGGAACAAGCTCCTACGAGCAGTACTTC.

This clonotype occurred many times. The chain has TRBV12-3 or TRBV12-4 and TRBJ2-7; D possibly corresponds to TRBD1 (6 bases). Trimming took off 7 bases at V and 6 bases at J, with 22 bases between the two ends. The CDR3 extends over 15 amino acids. In DNA, the CDR3 is TGTGCCAGCACCGATTGGGACACCCTCTACTCCGAGCAGTACTTC. This encodes CASTDWDTLYSEQYF.

In its sample, this clonotype was seen many times. V usage is TRBV20-1 and J usage is TRBJ1-1; weak D call: TRBD1 (5 bases). The CDR3 is 14 residues long. Germline V gene lookup returns CDR1 DFQATT and CDR2 SNEGSKA (reference sequence). Between the trimmed V and J ends, which lost 6 bases and 1 base, there was a span of 15 bases. CDR3 sequence reads: CSAKSPDRNTEAFF. Written as DNA, the CDR3 is TGCAGTGCCAAATCCCCTGACAGGAACACTGAAGCTTTCTTT.

At least ten counts were recorded for this clonotype. DNA of the CDR3: TGCGCCAGCAGCGCCCAGGGACAAGGGGAGGGAGAGACCCAGTACTTC. It translates to CASSAQGQGEGETQYF. This sequence joins TRBV5-1 and TRBJ2-5; TRBD2 might be the D (7 bases). The CDR3 covers 16 residues. Germline CDR1 and CDR2: SGHRS and YFSETQ. V lost 4 bases and J 4 bases, leaving 20 bases between the germline ends.

The genes are TRBV27 and TRBJ2-5, with 8 nucleotides matching TRBD1. V shed 2 bases and J 5 bases; nucleotides not matched to a gene: 10. The CDR3 is 16 amino acids. Germline loops: CDR1 MNHEY, CDR2 SMNVEV (reference sequence). The chain's CDR3 is CASSLRGRGRTETQYF. The CDR3 DNA sequence: TGTGCCAGCAGTTTAAGGGGCAGGGGGCGCACTGAGACCCAGTACTTC.